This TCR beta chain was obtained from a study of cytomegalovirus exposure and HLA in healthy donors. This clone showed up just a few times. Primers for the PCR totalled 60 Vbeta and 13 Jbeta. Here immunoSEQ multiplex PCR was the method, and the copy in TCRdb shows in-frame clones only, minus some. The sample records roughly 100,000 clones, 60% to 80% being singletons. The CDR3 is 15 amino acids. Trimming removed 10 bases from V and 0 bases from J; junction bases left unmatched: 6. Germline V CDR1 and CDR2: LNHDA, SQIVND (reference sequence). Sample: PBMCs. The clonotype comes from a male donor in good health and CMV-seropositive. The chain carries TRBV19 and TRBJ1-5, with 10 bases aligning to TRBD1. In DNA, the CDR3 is TGTGCCACCCGGGACAGGGGTTATAGCAATCAGCCCCAGCATTTT. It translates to CATRDRGYSNQPQHF.